These 2 T cell receptor beta chains originate from one sample sequenced in a study of cytomegalovirus exposure and HLA in healthy donors. The PCR used 60 Vbeta and 13 Jbeta primers. Using immunoSEQ multiplex PCR, the repertoire was profiled, and TCRdb retains in-frame clones only, with some absent. Of approximately 190,000 clones listed, 84% were seen once; the top ten hold around 0.24%. The specimen was PBMCs. These receptors all stem from a boy between 10 and 17 years old in good health and CMV-seronegative.

V usage is TRBV2 and J usage is TRBJ1-4; D might be TRBD1 (5 bases). This CDR3 comprises 16 residues. Trimming stripped 2 bases from V and 5 bases from J, with 15 bases between. From germline, CDR1 is SNHLY and CDR2 FYNNEI. The CDR3 nucleotides are TGTGCCAGCAGTGAACTTTCTACAGGCAACAATGAAAAACTGTTTTTT. Its translation: CASSELSTGNNEKLFF.

Only a few counts were recorded for this clone. V and J are TRBV28 and TRBJ2-1; tentative D call: TRBD1 (5 bases). V lost 6 bases, J lost 7 bases, and 16 bases lay in between. CDR3 length: 14 amino acids. The germline V gene encodes CDR1 MDHEN and CDR2 SYDVKM. CDR3 in DNA: TGTGCCAGCAGCTACGACAGTCGCCGTAATGAGCAGTTCTTC. As protein: CASSYDSRRNEQFF.